This T cell receptor (beta chain) was captured in a study of CD8+ T cells in alopecia areata listed by TCRdb under 2018. With regard to the full study: Treated patients were enrolled in an open-label pilot trial of oral tofacitinib at 5 to 10 mg twice daily for moderate-to-severe alopecia areata. RNA was extracted with the PAXgene miRNA kit for fixed scalp, the miRNeasy kit for PBMCs, and the RNeasy kit for mouse skin. Clonality in the scalp was compared among normal scalp (n=4), patchy alopecia areata scalp (n=8), and alopecia totalis/universalis scalp (n=8). High-throughput TCRbeta sequencing was used to examine T cell clonal expansion in alopecia areata in both the C3H/HeJ mouse model and human patients. The SALT score, which quantifies the percentage of affected scalp surface area, was used to measure disease severity in treated patients. On the human side, TCRbeta sequencing was run on scalp tissue and on sorted CD4+ and CD8+ peripheral blood T cells from healthy controls and from alopecia areata patients with either patchy or totalis/universalis disease. immunoSEQ multiplex PCR using 35 Vbeta forward primers and 13 Jbeta reverse primers was used to amplify TCRbeta CDR3 regions. Biopsies were taken from tofacitinib-treated patients at baseline and again at 4 and 24 weeks into treatment, and several of those patients also had a later scalp biopsy. Tofacitinib was given for 6 to 18 months, followed by 6 months of follow-up off drug to assess delayed response and recurrence.

Results the study describes overall, beyond this receptor: Because the treated cohort was small and had only one nonresponder, larger studies are needed to examine links between baseline CD8+ expansion and response. Unlike mouse skin, where gammadelta T cells dominate, normal human skin contains resident alphabeta T cells that get sequenced too, which complicates analysis of the scalp TCR repertoire. Shared TCR sequences between patients were less evident than in mice, which may be partly attributable to HLA diversity in the patient population. Compared with normal scalp, lesional scalp had higher clonality and more expanded CD8+ clones, particularly in alopecia totalis/universalis, a pattern that suggests antigenic drive. Scalp clonality and the number of expanded CD8+ clones among the top 100 scalp clones were significantly decreased by tofacitinib. During tofacitinib treatment, many expanded lesional clones stuck around in both scalp and blood, and this persistence may partly explain why relapse happens after treatment is stopped.

To prepare the library, the immunoSEQ multiplex PCR assay was applied. RNA was extracted from all samples and reverse transcribed into cDNA as template for TCR sequencing. SuperScript III was used for first-strand cDNA synthesis, primed with a 2:1 mix of oligo-dT and random hexamers. A synthetic immune receptor repertoire was used to measure amplification bias, and any remaining bias was corrected computationally. Concerning the study's data processing: Raw reads were preprocessed for error removal, and CDR3 was defined according to IMGT conventions as running from the conserved cysteine to phenylalanine. Clonality was computed as 1 minus the Shannon entropy, with the entropy normalized by log2 of the number of productive unique TCRs. CD4 or CD8 identity of scalp clones was inferred by cross-referencing scalp TCRbeta sequences with sorted blood CD4 and CD8 repertoires. Sourced from immuneACCESS, this table was stored by TCRdb with only in-frame sequences that have V and J called. A share of the clones is absent; for the studies checked, an unresolved V gene accounts for under half, and the remainder has no known explanation. The D gene and trimming were derived from the DNA, and the V and J assignments and clone size from that table. The sample includes 120,000 or so clones, with about 59% observed a single time. 5.7% of the sample is in the top ten clones.

V loses 1 base, J loses 8 bases, and the germline ends lie 20 bases apart. Including the terminal cysteine and phenylalanine, the CDR3 comprises 16 residues. Only CDR3 DNA is held: 48 bases, read in frame from base 1. As encoded in the germline V gene (reference sequence), CDR1 is LNHNV while CDR2 is YYDKDF. On this clone: Its binding antigen is unknown. No much larger clone is present one base from it, and per-base qualities are unavailable.

This specimen's time point label, interpreted: more than 3 weeks on oral tofacitinib. The treatment or condition tag for this specimen amounts to: oral pan-JAK inhibitor, 5-10 mg twice daily. Lesional scalp punch biopsies and peripheral blood were collected from alopecia areata patients. PBMCs were isolated by density centrifugation and stained for CD3, CD4 and CD8, after which CD4+ and CD8+ T cells were sorted on a FACSAria. This TCR was sampled from a human donor with alopecia areata. Source: CD4+ T cells sorted from blood, taken at week 4, from a patient treated with tofacitinib. The rearranged chain carries TRBV15 and TRBJ1-2, with a tentative D gene TRBD1 over 5 matching bases. Here is the DNA: TGTGCCACCAGCAGAGTGGGGACTTCCCTAACGTCGGGCTACACCTTC. It codes for CATSRVGTSLTSGYTF.